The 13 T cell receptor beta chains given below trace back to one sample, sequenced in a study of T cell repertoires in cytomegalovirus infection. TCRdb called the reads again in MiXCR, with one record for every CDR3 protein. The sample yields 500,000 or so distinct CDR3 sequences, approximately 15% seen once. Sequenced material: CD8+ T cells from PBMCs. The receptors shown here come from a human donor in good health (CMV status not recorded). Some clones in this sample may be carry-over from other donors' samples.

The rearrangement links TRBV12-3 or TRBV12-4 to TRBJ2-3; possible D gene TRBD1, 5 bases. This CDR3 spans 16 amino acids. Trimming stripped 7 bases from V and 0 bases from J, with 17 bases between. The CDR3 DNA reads TGTGCCAGCACCTCGGACATATACTCTAGCACAGATACGCAGTATTTT. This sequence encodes CASTSDIYSSTDTQYF.

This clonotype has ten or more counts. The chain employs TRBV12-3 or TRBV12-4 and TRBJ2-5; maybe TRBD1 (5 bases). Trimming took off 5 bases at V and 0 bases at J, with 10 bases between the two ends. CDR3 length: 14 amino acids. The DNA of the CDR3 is TGTGCCAGCAGTACCTACAGGTACCAAGAGACCCAGTACTTC. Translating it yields CASSTYRYQETQYF.

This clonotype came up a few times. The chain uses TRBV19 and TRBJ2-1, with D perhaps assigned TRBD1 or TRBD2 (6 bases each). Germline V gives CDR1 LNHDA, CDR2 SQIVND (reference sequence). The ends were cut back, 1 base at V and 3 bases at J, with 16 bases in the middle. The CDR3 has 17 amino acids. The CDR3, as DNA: TGTGCCAGTAGTATAGCCCCGTCCGGGGGCGGCTACAATGAGCAGTTCTTC. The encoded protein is CASSIAPSGGGYNEQFF.

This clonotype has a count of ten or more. The CDR3 coding sequence is TGTGCCAGCAGCCCCTCTAGCGGGGGGGCCAATGAGCAGTTCTTC. It is translated as CASSPSSGGANEQFF. The chain recombines TRBV7-3 with TRBJ2-1; 12 nucleotides match TRBD2. The CDR3 is 15 amino acids. Looked up from germline, CDR1 is SGHTA and CDR2 is FQGTGA. V shed 5 bases, J shed 6 bases, and the junction held 5 bases outside the gene matches.

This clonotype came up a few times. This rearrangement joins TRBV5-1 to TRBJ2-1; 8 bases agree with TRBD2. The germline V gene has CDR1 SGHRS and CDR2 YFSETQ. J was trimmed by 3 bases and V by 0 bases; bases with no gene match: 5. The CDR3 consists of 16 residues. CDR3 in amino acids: CASSLEAGADYNEQFF. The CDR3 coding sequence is TGCGCCAGCAGCTTGGAAGCGGGAGCGGACTACAATGAGCAGTTCTTC.

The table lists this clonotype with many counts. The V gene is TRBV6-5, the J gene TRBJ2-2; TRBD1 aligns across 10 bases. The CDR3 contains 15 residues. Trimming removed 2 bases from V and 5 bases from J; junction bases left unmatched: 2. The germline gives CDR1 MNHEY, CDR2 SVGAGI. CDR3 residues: CASSYGDRGTGELFF. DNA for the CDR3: TGTGCCAGCAGTTACGGGGACAGGGGTACCGGGGAGCTGTTTTTT.

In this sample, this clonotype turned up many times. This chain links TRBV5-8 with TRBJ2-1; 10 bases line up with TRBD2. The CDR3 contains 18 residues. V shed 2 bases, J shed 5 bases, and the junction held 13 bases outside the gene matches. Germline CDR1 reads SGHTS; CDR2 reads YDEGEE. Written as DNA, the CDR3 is TGTGCCAGCAGCTTTCGGGTAGCGGGAGGCCTCGTCCACAATGAGCAGTTCTTC. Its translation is CASSFRVAGGLVHNEQFF. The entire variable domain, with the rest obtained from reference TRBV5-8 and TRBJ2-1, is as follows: EAGVTQSPTHLIKTRGQQATLRCSPISGHTSVYWYQQALGLGLQFLLWYDEGEERNRGNFPPRFSGRQFPNYSSELNVNALELEDSALYLCASSFRVAGGLVHNEQFFGPGTRLTVL.

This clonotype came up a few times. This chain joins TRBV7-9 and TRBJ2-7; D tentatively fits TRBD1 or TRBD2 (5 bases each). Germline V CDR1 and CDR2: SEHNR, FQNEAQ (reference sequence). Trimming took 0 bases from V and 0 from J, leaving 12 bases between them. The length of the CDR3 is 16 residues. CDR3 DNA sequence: TGTGCCAGCAGCTTAGCGCGAGGGGTACCCTCCTACGAGCAGTACTTC. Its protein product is CASSLARGVPSYEQYF.

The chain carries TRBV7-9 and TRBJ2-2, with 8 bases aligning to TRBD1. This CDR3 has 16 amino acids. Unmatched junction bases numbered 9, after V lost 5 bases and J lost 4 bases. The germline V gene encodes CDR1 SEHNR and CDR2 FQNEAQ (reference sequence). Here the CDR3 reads CASSPRTGGVTGELFF. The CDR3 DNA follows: TGTGCCAGCAGCCCCCGTACAGGGGGAGTCACCGGGGAGCTGTTTTTT.

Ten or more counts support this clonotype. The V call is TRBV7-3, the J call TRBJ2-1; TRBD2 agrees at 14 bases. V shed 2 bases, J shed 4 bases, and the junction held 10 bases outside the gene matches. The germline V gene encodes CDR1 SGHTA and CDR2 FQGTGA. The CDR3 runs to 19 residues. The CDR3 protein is CASSLGGLAGATLYNEQFF. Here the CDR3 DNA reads TGTGCCAGCAGCTTAGGGGGACTAGCGGGAGCTACCCTTTACAATGAGCAGTTCTTC.

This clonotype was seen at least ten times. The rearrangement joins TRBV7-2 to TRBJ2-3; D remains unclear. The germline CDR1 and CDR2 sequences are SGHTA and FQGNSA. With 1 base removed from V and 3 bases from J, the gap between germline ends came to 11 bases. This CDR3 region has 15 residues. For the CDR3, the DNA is TGTGCCAGCAGCTTAGAGTGGGTCGTAACAGATACGCAGTATTTT. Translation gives CASSLEWVVTDTQYF.

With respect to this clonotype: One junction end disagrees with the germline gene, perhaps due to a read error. For the CDR3, the DNA is TGTGCCAGCAGTTACGACAGCCGGGGGAATCAGCTCCAGCATTTT. It specifies CASSYDSRGNQLQHF. The J gene is TRBJ1-5, the V gene TRBV6-8; D may be TRBD1 (5 bases). CDR1 is MNHGY, CDR2 SAAAGT, per germline. This CDR3 has 15 residues.

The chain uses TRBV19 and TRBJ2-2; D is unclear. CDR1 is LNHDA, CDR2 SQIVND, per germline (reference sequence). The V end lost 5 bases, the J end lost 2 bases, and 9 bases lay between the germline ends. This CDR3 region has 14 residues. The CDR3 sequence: CASSRRANTGELFF. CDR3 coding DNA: TGTGCCAGTAGTCGAAGGGCTAACACCGGGGAGCTGTTTTTT.